One and the same sample provided the 9 T cell receptor beta chains below, sequenced in a study of T cell repertoires in cytomegalovirus infection. TCRdb re-analysed the reads in MiXCR, keeping a single row per CDR3 protein. The data contain about a million distinct CDR3 sequences, approximately 33% of them singletons. No antigens are known for them. This sample comprised cultured CD8+ T cells from PBMCs, obtained from culture after CMV antigen stimulation. The receptors originated from a human donor in good health (CMV status not recorded). Some clones in this sample may be carry-over from other donors' samples.

This clonotype occurred a few times. The chain couples TRBV6-6 to TRBJ1-5; TRBD1 is a possible D gene (5 bases). The germline gives CDR1 MNHNY, CDR2 SVGAGI (reference sequence). The CDR3 contains 15 residues. The V end lost 5 bases, the J end lost 1 base, and 12 bases lay between the germline ends. Written as DNA, the CDR3 is TGTGCCAGCAGTACCCGACAGCAGAGCAATCAGCCCCAGCATTTT. This codes for CASSTRQQSNQPQHF.

This chain links TRBV29-1 with TRBJ1-2; possibly TRBD1 for D (5 bases). The V end lost 0 bases, the J end lost 2 bases, and 13 bases lay between the germline ends. CDR3 length: 15 amino acids. Looked up from germline, CDR1 is SQVTM and CDR2 is ANQGSEA. Here the CDR3 DNA reads TGCAGCGTTGAAGACGGACCAGGGACCAACTATGGCTACACCTTC. Its translation: CSVEDGPGTNYGYTF.

This clonotype has a handful of counts. The chain combines TRBV6-1 with TRBJ2-1; the match to TRBD1 covers 9 bases. Germline V CDR1 and CDR2: MNHNS, SASEGT. The junction had 3 bases not matched to a gene; V was cut back by 1 base and J by 2 bases. The CDR3 contains 16 residues. CDR3 amino acids: CASSEGWDRAYNEQFF. In DNA, the CDR3 is TGTGCCAGCAGTGAAGGGTGGGACAGGGCCTACAATGAGCAGTTCTTC.

This chain uses TRBV2 with TRBJ1-1; 8 nucleotides align to TRBD1. From germline, CDR1 is SNHLY and CDR2 FYNNEI. The CDR3 totals 14 residues. V was clipped by 6 bases and J by 1 base; unmatched bases: 4. The CDR3 DNA reads as TGTGCCAGCAGGGACAGGGTCGGGAACACTGAAGCTTTCTTT. This encodes CASRDRVGNTEAFF.

This clonotype was detected a few times. The rearrangement uses TRBV4-3 and TRBJ2-1, with 9 bases identical to TRBD1. CDR3 length: 16 residues. The germline CDR1 and CDR2 sequences are LGHNA and YSLEER. With 0 bases clipped from V and 8 bases from J, the junction kept 8 bases outside the gene matches. Here the CDR3 DNA reads TGCGCCAGCAGCCAAGATGGGACAGGGAATCCCCATGAGCAGTTCTTC. Residues: CASSQDGTGNPHEQFF.

This clonotype was detected only a few times. The chain joins TRBV12-3 or TRBV12-4 to TRBJ2-7; D might be TRBD1 or TRBD2, each matching 7 bases. Trimming pared 6 bases from V and 2 bases from J, leaving 11 bases between. This CDR3 contains 13 residues. Written as DNA, the CDR3 is TGTGCCAGCAGGCAGGGGGGGGCCTACGAGCAGTACTTC. Its protein product is CASRQGGAYEQYF.

As regards this clonotype: It may be a read error: a sequence one base away is much more abundant. The rearrangement uses TRBV7-2 and TRBJ2-3, with D possibly called TRBD1 or TRBD2 (6 bases each). The V gene's germline CDR1 is SGHTA and CDR2 FQGNSA. Trimming removed 8 bases from V and 1 base from J, with 22 bases in between. CDR3 length equals 17 residues. In nucleotides, the CDR3 is TGTGCCAGCTCTAACAGGGTTAGCGGAGCCCGCACAGATACGCAGTATTTT. Amino acids: CASSNRVSGARTDTQYF.

The J gene is TRBJ2-7, the V gene TRBV27, with 7 positions matching TRBD2. The CDR3 covers 15 residues. V lost 5 bases to trimming and J lost 7 bases; unmatched junction nucleotides: 14. Germline CDR1 MNHEY, CDR2 SMNVEV (reference sequence). The CDR3 DNA reads TGTGCCAGCAGTCCAATTGGGGGGGGTCCTCGAGAGCAGTACTTC. Protein product: CASSPIGGGPREQYF.

The chain uses TRBV18 and TRBJ2-7; D is perhaps TRBD2 (6 bases). CDR3 size: 16 residues. V dropped 3 bases and J dropped 2 bases, with 17 bases sitting between them. Germline CDR1 reads KGHSH; CDR2 reads LQKENI. Here the CDR3 reads CASSPPEGLGTYEQYF. CDR3 sequence (DNA): TGTGCCAGCTCACCCCCGGAGGGTCTGGGAACCTACGAGCAGTACTTC.